The clone carrying this T cell receptor (beta chain) showed up just once. Its antigen is not known. The data belong to a study of T cell responses to AZD1222 COVID-19 vaccine. Study-level points and caveats: Samples come after the peak T cell response, not at day 14. Donors, mostly white British, included more females; clonal diversity was possibly underestimated. Among those given AZD1222, only six were seropositive at baseline.

Data came from immunoSEQ multiplex PCR; TCRdb stores just in-frame clones and leaves some out. Seen here are more than 120,000 clones, 89% observed once, and the top ten hold around 1.7%. Sequences were derived from peripheral blood, sampled 28 days after the second AZD1222 dose. This TCR came from an adult who received the AZD1222 COVID-19 vaccine.

The CDR3: CASSYGRVDGRTEAFF. In DNA, the CDR3 is TGTGCCAGCAGTTACGGTAGGGTGGATGGGAGGACTGAAGCTTTCTTT. The rearrangement links TRBV6-5 to TRBJ1-1; D gene uncertain. The CDR3 is 16 amino acids. The V and J ends lost 2 bases and 5 bases respectively, with 18 bases between them. Looked up from germline, CDR1 is MNHEY and CDR2 is SVGAGI.